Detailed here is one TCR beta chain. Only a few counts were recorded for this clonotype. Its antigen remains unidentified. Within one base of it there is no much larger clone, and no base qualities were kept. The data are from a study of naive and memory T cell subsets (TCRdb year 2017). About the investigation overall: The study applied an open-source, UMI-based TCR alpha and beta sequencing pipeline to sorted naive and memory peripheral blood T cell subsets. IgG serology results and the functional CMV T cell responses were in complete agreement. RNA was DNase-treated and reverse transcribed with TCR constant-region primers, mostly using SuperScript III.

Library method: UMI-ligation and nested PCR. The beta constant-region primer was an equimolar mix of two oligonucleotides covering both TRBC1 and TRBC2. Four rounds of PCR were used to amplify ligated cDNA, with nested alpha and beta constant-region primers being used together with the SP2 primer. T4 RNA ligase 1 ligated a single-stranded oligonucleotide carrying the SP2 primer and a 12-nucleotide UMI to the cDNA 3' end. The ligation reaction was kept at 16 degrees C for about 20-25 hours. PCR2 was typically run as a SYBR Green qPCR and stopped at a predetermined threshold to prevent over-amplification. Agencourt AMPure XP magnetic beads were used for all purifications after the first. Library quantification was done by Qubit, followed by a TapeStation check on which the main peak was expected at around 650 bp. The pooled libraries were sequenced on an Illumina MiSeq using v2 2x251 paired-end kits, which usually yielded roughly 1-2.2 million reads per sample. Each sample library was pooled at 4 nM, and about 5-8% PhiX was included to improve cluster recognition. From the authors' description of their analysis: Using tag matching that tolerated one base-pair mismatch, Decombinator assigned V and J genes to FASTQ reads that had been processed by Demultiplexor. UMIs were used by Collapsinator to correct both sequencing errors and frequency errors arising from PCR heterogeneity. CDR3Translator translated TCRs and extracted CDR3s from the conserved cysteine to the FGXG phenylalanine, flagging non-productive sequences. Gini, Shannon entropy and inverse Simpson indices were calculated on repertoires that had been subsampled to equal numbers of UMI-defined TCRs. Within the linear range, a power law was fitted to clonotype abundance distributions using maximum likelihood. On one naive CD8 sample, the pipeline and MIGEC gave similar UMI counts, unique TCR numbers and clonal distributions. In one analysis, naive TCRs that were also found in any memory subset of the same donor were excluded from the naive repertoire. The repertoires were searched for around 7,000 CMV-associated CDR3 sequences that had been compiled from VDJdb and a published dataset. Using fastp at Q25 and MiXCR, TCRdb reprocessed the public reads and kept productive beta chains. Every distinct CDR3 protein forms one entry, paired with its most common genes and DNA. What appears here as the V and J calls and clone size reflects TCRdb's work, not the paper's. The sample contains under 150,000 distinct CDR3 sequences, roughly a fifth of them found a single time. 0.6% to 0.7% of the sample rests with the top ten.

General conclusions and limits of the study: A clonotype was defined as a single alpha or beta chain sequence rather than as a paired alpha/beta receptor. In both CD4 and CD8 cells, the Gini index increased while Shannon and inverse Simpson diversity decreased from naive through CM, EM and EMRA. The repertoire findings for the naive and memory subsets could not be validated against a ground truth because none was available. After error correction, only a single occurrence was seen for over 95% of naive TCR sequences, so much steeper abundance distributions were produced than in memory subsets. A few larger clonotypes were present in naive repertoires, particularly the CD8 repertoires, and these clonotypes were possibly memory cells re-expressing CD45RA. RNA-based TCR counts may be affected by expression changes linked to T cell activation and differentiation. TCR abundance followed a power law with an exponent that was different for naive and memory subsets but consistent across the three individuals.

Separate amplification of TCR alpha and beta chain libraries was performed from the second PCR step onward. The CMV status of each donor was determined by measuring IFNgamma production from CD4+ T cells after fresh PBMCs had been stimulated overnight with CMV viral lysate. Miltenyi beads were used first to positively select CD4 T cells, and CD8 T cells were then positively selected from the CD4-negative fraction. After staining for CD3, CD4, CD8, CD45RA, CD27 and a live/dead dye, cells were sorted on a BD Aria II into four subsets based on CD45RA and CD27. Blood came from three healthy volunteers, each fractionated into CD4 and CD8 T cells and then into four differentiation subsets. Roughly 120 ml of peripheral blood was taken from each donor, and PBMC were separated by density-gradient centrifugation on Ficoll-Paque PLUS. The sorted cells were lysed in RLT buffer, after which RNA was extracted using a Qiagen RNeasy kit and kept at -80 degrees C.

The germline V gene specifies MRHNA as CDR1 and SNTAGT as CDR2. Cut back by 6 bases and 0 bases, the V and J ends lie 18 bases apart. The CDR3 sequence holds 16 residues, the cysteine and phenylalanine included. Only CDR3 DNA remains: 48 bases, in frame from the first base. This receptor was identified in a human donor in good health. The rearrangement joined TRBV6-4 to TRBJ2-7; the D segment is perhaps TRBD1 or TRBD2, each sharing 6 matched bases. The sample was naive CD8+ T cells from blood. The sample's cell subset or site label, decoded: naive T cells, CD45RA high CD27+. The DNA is TGTGCCAGCAGACGACGGGGGCGGAGAAGCTCCTACGAGCAGTACTTC. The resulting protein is CASRRRGRRSSYEQYF.